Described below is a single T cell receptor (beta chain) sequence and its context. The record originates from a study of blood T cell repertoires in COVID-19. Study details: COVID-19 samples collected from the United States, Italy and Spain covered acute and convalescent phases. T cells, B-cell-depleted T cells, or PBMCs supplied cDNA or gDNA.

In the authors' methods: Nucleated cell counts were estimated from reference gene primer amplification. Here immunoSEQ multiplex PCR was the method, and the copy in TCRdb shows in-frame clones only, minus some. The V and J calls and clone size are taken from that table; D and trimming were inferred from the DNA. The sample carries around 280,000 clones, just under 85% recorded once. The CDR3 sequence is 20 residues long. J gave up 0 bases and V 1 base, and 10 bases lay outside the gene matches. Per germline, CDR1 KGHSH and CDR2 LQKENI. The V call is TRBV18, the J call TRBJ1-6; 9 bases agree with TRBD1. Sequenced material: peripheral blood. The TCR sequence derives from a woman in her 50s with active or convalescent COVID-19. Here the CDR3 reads CASSPLRPGTGSSYNSPLHF. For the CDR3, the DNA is TGTGCCAGCTCACCACTTCGCCCCGGGACAGGGAGCTCCTATAATTCACCCCTCCACTTT.